These 13 T cell receptor beta chains share one sample of origin, sequenced in a study of blood T cell repertoires in COVID-19. This table comes from immunoSEQ multiplex PCR, and its TCRdb copy is limited to in-frame clones, with some not included. The sample lists over 200,000 clones; roughly 90% were seen once. The specimen sequenced was PBMCs or T cells enriched from blood (not recorded which). The receptors were gathered from a woman aged 25 to 39 who had been exposed to COVID-19.

V usage is TRBV2 and J usage is TRBJ2-4, with D uncertain. Per germline, CDR1 SNHLY and CDR2 FYNNEI. Deletions cut 4 bases from V and 8 bases from J, with 6 bases between. The CDR3 totals 11 residues. The DNA for the CDR3 is TGTGCCAGCAGTGTCGTTGACATTCAGTACTTC. Encoded protein: CASSVVDIQYF.

V usage is TRBV28 and J usage is TRBJ2-7; 7 bases agree with TRBD2. This CDR3 is built from 14 residues. Germline V gene data show CDR1 as MDHEN and CDR2 as SYDVKM. V was pared by 5 bases and J by 5 bases, with 9 bases of the junction left unmatched. CDR3 region: CASSPREPRNEQYF. The CDR3 DNA reads as TGTGCCAGCAGTCCGCGGGAGCCTCGGAACGAGCAGTACTTC.

This clone was recorded once. The chain couples TRBV3-1 (or the pseudogene TRBV3-2) to TRBJ2-3; TRBD1 matches 10 bases. The CDR3 covers 13 residues. CDR1 and CDR2 (germline): LGHDT, YNNKEL (reference sequence). Losses at the gene ends were 10 bases for V and 7 bases for J; bases not matched to a gene: 8. CDR3 coding DNA: TGTGCCACCAGGGACAGGGGCGCCTATACGCAGTATTTT. This encodes CATRDRGAYTQYF.

The rearrangement uses TRBV6-5 and TRBJ1-3; no clear D gene. This CDR3 contains 15 residues. V was pared by 0 bases and J by 3 bases, with 9 bases between. CDR1 is MNHEY, CDR2 SVGAGI, per germline. DNA of the CDR3: TGTGCCAGCAGTTACTCGGGAGGAGGTGGAAACACCATATATTTT. It translates to CASSYSGGGGNTIYF.

The chain joins TRBV11-2 to TRBJ1-1; TRBD1 aligns across 9 bases. Germline V gives CDR1 SGHAT, CDR2 FQNNGV. The CDR3 extends over 15 amino acids. V shed 6 bases, J shed 1 base, and the junction held 6 bases outside the gene matches. CDR3 DNA sequence: TGTGCCAGCAGTTCTCCGGGACAGGGGAACACTGAAGCTTTCTTT. Amino acid sequence: CASSSPGQGNTEAFF.

This chain joins TRBV4-1 and TRBJ1-6; no clear D gene. This CDR3 has 18 amino acids. Trimming pared 4 bases from V and 9 bases from J, leaving 25 bases between. Looked up from germline, CDR1 is MGHRA and CDR2 is YSYEKL. The chain's CDR3 is CASSLEGGAGTQSSPLHF. CDR3 DNA: TGCGCCAGCAGCCTGGAAGGAGGCGCAGGTACTCAAAGTTCACCCCTCCACTTT.

The chain has TRBV5-1 and TRBJ2-2; D uncertain. Germline CDR1 SGHRS, CDR2 YFSETQ. The CDR3 loop spans 18 amino acids. The V and J ends lost 4 bases and 2 bases respectively, with 21 bases between them. Written as DNA, the CDR3 is TGCGCCAGCAGCCGAGGATCGATGACGGGTCCTAACACCGGGGAGCTGTTTTTT. It is translated as CASSRGSMTGPNTGELFF. Full variable domain (rest looked up from reference TRBV5-1 and TRBJ2-2): KAGVTQTPRYLIKTRGQQVTLSCSPISGHRSVSWYQQTPGQGLQFLFEYFSETQRNKGNFPGRFSGRQFSNSRSEMNVSTLELGDSALYLCASSRGSMTGPNTGELFFGEGSRLTVL.

This clone was observed once. The chain combines TRBV27 with TRBJ2-5, with 8 bases that match TRBD2. The CDR3 length is 14 residues. Germline V gene sequence: CDR1 MNHEY, CDR2 SMNVEV (reference sequence). The junction had 2 bases not matched to a gene; V was cut back by 4 bases and J by 1 base. CDR3 in amino acids: CASSSLAGQETQYF. The CDR3 bases are TGTGCCAGCAGTTCCCTAGCGGGCCAAGAGACCCAGTACTTC.

In regard to this clone: This same CDR3 is encoded by further DNA sequences in the sample. The chain couples TRBV5-1 to TRBJ1-5, with 9 bases lining up with TRBD1. Trimming took 0 bases from V and 2 from J; bases not matched to a gene: 0. The CDR3 extends over 15 amino acids. The germline gives CDR1 SGHRS, CDR2 YFSETQ. The CDR3 DNA reads TGCGCCAGCAGCTTGGGGGACAGGGGCAATCAGCCCCAGCATTTT. Its protein is CASSLGDRGNQPQHF.

This clone is a singleton in its sample. The chain links TRBV3-1 (or the pseudogene TRBV3-2) to TRBJ1-1; D might be TRBD1 (5 bases). From germline, CDR1 is LGHDT and CDR2 YNNKEL (reference sequence). This CDR3 region has 12 residues. V gave up 2 bases and J gave up 11 bases, with 12 bases separating them. DNA for the CDR3: TGTGCCAGCAGCCAATTTGGGGGGGAGGCTTTCTTT. Protein product: CASSQFGGEAFF.

The DNA for the CDR3 is TGTGCCAGCAGCCTGACAGGGCACACTGAAGCTTTCTTT. Translated, it gives CASSLTGHTEAFF. The gene calls are TRBV27 and TRBJ1-1; 7 bases align to TRBD1. Unmatched junction bases numbered 4, after V lost 6 bases and J lost 3 bases. Germline loops: CDR1 MNHEY, CDR2 SMNVEV (reference sequence). The CDR3 consists of 13 residues.

This sequence joins TRBV7-8 and TRBJ2-2, with D tentatively TRBD2 (5 bases). The germline V gene encodes CDR1 SGHVS and CDR2 FQNEAQ. V lost 3 bases to trimming and J lost 2 bases, with 7 bases between them. This CDR3 has 14 amino acids. CDR3 in DNA: TGTGCCAGCAGCTTTCGGGGTAACACCGGGGAGCTGTTTTTT. It is translated as CASSFRGNTGELFF.

The CDR3: CAWSVAGYSNQPQHF. The CDR3 DNA reads as TGTGCCTGGAGTGTAGCAGGGTATAGCAATCAGCCCCAGCATTTT. The V and J genes are TRBV30 and TRBJ1-5; TRBD1 might be the D (5 bases). The CDR3 runs 15 residues. Germline-derived CDR1 and CDR2 are GTSNPN and SVGIG (reference sequence). Trimming took 0 bases from V and 0 from J, leaving 9 bases between them.